These 31 T cell receptor beta chains came from one sample sequenced in a study of siplizumab effects on memory and regulatory T cells. TCRdb's table, derived via immunoSEQ multiplex PCR, lists solely in-frame clones and lacks some. The data show more than 85,000 clones, about 87% seen once. Sequenced material: CD4+ T cells sorted from blood. These receptors came from a human donor in good health.

The chain couples TRBV14 to TRBJ2-2, with D uncertain. Germline assignment: CDR1 SGHDN and CDR2 FVKESK. V was trimmed by 6 bases and J by 6 bases, leaving 11 bases between them. This CDR3 has 13 amino acids. The CDR3 reads CASSRTRPGELFF. The CDR3 DNA reads TGTGCCAGCAGTCGCACCCGGCCCGGGGAGCTGTTTTTT.

The V gene is TRBV11-3, the J gene TRBJ2-7; no clear D. The V and J ends lost 5 bases and 1 base respectively, with 12 bases between them. Germline V lookup: CDR1 SGHNT, CDR2 YENEEA. The CDR3 runs to 14 residues. The CDR3 DNA is TGTGCCAGCAGCCGTCCGAAGGTATCCTACGAGCAGTACTTC. Translation: CASSRPKVSYEQYF. The whole variable domain, remainder taken from reference TRBV11-3 and TRBJ2-7, is EAGVVQSPRYKIIEKKQPVAFWCNPISGHNTLYWYLQNLGQGPELLIRYENEEAVDDSQLPKDRFSAERLKGVDSTLKIQPAELGDSAVYLCASSRPKVSYEQYFGPGTRLTVT.

The gene calls are TRBV4-2 and TRBJ2-1; 7 bases are shared with TRBD2. This CDR3 is built from 16 residues. V dropped 0 bases and J dropped 6; count of bases not matched to a gene: 8. Per the germline V gene, CDR1 is LGHNA and CDR2 is YNFKEQ. CDR3 residues: CASSQDWAGVSNEQFF. The CDR3 coding sequence is TGTGCCAGCAGCCAAGATTGGGCGGGAGTATCCAATGAGCAGTTCTTC.

V and J are TRBV6-1 and TRBJ2-7; D is unclear. The V end was cut by 0 bases, the J end by 5 bases, with 8 bases between. Per the germline V gene, CDR1 is MNHNS and CDR2 is SASEGT. This CDR3 contains 13 residues. The CDR3 sequence: CASSEAGLHEQYF. The CDR3 DNA sequence: TGTGCCAGCAGTGAAGCCGGGCTTCACGAGCAGTACTTC.

The rearrangement joins TRBV18 to TRBJ2-7, with TRBD1 as a possible D gene (6 bases). This CDR3 is built from 15 residues. V dropped 5 bases and J dropped 0 bases, with 14 bases sitting between them. In germline, CDR1 is KGHSH, CDR2 LQKENI. DNA of the CDR3: TGTGCCAGCTCAGCCCTCGGACAGAGCTCCTACGAGCAGTACTTC. Amino acids: CASSALGQSSYEQYF.

The V gene is TRBV19, the J gene TRBJ1-1; D is unclear. Germline V lookup: CDR1 LNHDA, CDR2 SQIVND (reference sequence). V was trimmed by 7 bases and J by 10 bases, leaving 16 bases between them. The CDR3 is 12 amino acids. CDR3 bases: TGTGCCAGTACCCAAGGGCTTCAGGCAGCTTTCTTT. Translating it yields CASTQGLQAAFF.

The V call is TRBV18, the J call TRBJ1-1, with D maybe TRBD1 (5 bases). The V gene lost 2 bases and the J gene lost 0 bases, with 13 bases spanning the gap. Germline CDR1 is KGHSH and CDR2 is LQKENI. The CDR3 has 16 amino acids. The DNA of the CDR3 is TGTGCCAGCTCACCAAACCCCACCAGGGTGAACACTGAAGCTTTCTTT. This translates into CASSPNPTRVNTEAFF. The full variable domain, in which reference TRBV18 and TRBJ1-1 provide the parts outside the CDR3, is NAGVMQNPRHLVRRRGQEARLRCSPMKGHSHVYWYRQLPEEGLKFMVYLQKENIIDESGMPKERFSAEFPKEGPSILRIQQVVRGDSAAYFCASSPNPTRVNTEAFFGQGTRLTVV.

This CDR3 is CASSRTGLNTEAFF. The DNA of the CDR3 is TGTGCCAGCAGCAGGACAGGGTTGAACACTGAAGCTTTCTTT. The chain employs TRBV6-5 and TRBJ1-1, with TRBD1 identical over 8 bases. This CDR3 has 14 amino acids. V shed 6 bases, J shed 0 bases, and the junction held 3 bases outside the gene matches. From germline, CDR1 is MNHEY and CDR2 SVGAGI.

The CDR3 sequence: CSVEPGGQETQYF. CDR3 nucleotide sequence: TGCAGCGTCGAACCGGGGGGGCAAGAGACCCAGTACTTC. The gene calls are TRBV29-1 and TRBJ2-5; 8 bases are a match to TRBD2. CDR1 and CDR2 (germline): SQVTM, ANQGSEA. The CDR3 consists of 13 residues. V lost 6 bases, J lost 2 bases, and 5 bases stayed unmatched.

V and J are TRBV10-3 and TRBJ1-5; D gene ambiguous. In germline, CDR1 is ENHRY, CDR2 SYGVKD. This CDR3 is built from 15 residues. Trimming left V 6 bases short and J 6 bases short, with 18 bases between. For the CDR3, the DNA is TGTGCCATCAGCGCTATAGGGTCGAATGGTCAGCCCCAGCATTTT. It specifies CAISAIGSNGQPQHF.

The V call is TRBV30, the J call TRBJ1-2, with 7 bases matching TRBD1. The V gene's germline CDR1 is GTSNPN and CDR2 SVGIG (reference sequence). V shed 0 bases and J 9 bases; nucleotides not matched to a gene: 4. The CDR3 consists of 12 residues. The CDR3 loop reads CAWSVDRLRYTF. The CDR3 DNA reads as TGTGCCTGGAGTGTGGACAGGCTCCGCTACACCTTC.

The chain links TRBV6-5 to TRBJ2-7; 9 nucleotides align to TRBD2. The CDR3 contains 15 residues. Germline values: CDR1 MNHEY, CDR2 SVGAGI. V dropped 5 bases and J dropped 6; count of bases not matched to a gene: 11. The CDR3 nucleotides read TGTGCCAGCAGTCTGACAACCGGGACTAGCAGCGAGCAGTACTTC. Translating it yields CASSLTTGTSSEQYF.

The V gene is TRBV28, the J gene TRBJ1-4, with TRBD1 matching over 9 bases. The V segment lost 6 bases and the J segment 7 bases; nucleotides outside the gene matches: 9. CDR3 length: 15 residues. Germline V CDR1 and CDR2: MDHEN, SYDVKM. CDR3 DNA sequence: TGTGCCAGCAGGTCAACAGGGGGCTTAGGTGAAAAACTGTTTTTT. This sequence encodes CASRSTGGLGEKLFF. Variable domain in full (rest from reference TRBV28 and TRBJ1-4): DVKVTQSSRYLVKRTGEKVFLECVQDMDHENMFWYRQDPGLGLRLIYFSYDVKMKEKGDIPEGYSVSREKKERFSLILESASTNQTSMYLCASRSTGGLGEKLFFGSGTQLSVL.

In this sample, this clone turned up a few times. This chain joins TRBV9 and TRBJ2-1; no reliable D call. Between the trimmed V and J ends, which lost 0 bases and 9 bases, there was a span of 10 bases. CDR3 length: 13 amino acids. In germline, CDR1 is SGDLS, CDR2 YYNGEE. The CDR3 DNA reads TGTGCCAGCAGCGTAGCTCGAGGCGGTGAGCAGTTCTTC. Translating gives CASSVARGGEQFF.

This clone was observed a single time. V and J are TRBV5-1 and TRBJ2-7; maybe TRBD1 (6 bases). Germline lookup yields CDR1 SGHRS and CDR2 YFSETQ. Trimming pared 4 bases from V and 7 bases from J, leaving 21 bases between. CDR3 size: 15 residues. CDR3 sequence (DNA): TGCGCCAGCAGCCCAAGCCAGGGGTTAACGCGTGAGCAGTACTTC. As protein: CASSPSQGLTREQYF.

This clone has just one count. The chain recombines TRBV7-8 with TRBJ1-2, with 9 bases that match TRBD1. Looked up from germline, CDR1 is SGHVS and CDR2 is FQNEAQ. J was trimmed by 4 bases and V by 6 bases; bases with no gene match: 6. The CDR3 runs to 14 residues. The CDR3 sequence: CASSAGTGPYGYTF. The CDR3 region has the DNA TGTGCCAGCAGTGCCGGGACAGGGCCCTATGGCTACACCTTC.

The chain has TRBV4-1 and TRBJ2-7; 9 bases line up with TRBD1. The CDR3 runs to 14 residues. The V gene end was trimmed by 2 bases and the J gene end by 4 bases; junction bases not matched to a gene: 3. Germline loops: CDR1 MGHRA, CDR2 YSYEKL. CDR3 coding DNA: TGCGCCAGCAGCCAATCCGGGACAGGGTACGAGCAGTACTTC. Translated: CASSQSGTGYEQYF.

The chain uses TRBV10-3 and TRBJ2-3; 9 nucleotides align to TRBD2. Trimming took 10 bases from V and 6 from J; bases not matched to a gene: 11. The CDR3 totals 14 residues. The germline CDR1 and CDR2 sequences are ENHRY and SYGVKD. The CDR3 is CATRQAGGQDTQYF. The CDR3 DNA follows: TGTGCCACCCGTCAGGCGGGAGGGCAGGATACGCAGTATTTT.

Worth noting for this clone: One junction end does not reproduce the germline sequence, and a read error may be involved. The gene calls are TRBV6-6 and TRBJ1-2; perhaps TRBD1 as D (6 bases). This CDR3 has 15 amino acids. Germline V gene lookup returns CDR1 MNHNY and CDR2 SVGAGI (reference sequence). DNA of the CDR3: TGTGCCAGCAGGTACTCTGGGGGGGGCTCAGACGGCTACACCTTC. Translation gives CASRYSGGGSDGYTF.

The gene calls are TRBV19 and TRBJ1-5; weak D call: TRBD1 (5 bases). Trimming removed 5 bases at V and 7 bases at J, with 15 bases between. The length of the CDR3 is 14 residues. CDR1 and CDR2 from the germline V gene are LNHDA and SQIVND (reference sequence). The CDR3 loop reads CASSGGGMRQPQHF. Here the CDR3 DNA reads TGTGCCAGTAGTGGGGGGGGGATGAGACAGCCCCAGCATTTT.

The genes are TRBV19 and TRBJ2-1; 8 positions match TRBD2. V trimming: 6 bases; J trimming: 4 bases; junction bases outside the gene matches: 11. This CDR3 has 16 amino acids. CDR1 LNHDA and CDR2 SQIVND come from the germline V gene (reference sequence). In DNA form, the CDR3 reads TGTGCCAGTAGGGGGATGGTAGCGGGGTTATACAATGAGCAGTTCTTC. Its protein product is CASRGMVAGLYNEQFF.

V and J are TRBV4-3 and TRBJ2-1; 7 bases are shared with TRBD2. The CDR3 totals 16 residues. Trimming at V came to 1 base and at J to 4 bases, leaving 7 bases not matched to a gene. Germline V gives CDR1 LGHNA, CDR2 YSLEER. CDR3: CASSQGERDWYNEQFF. The CDR3 DNA sequence: TGCGCCAGCAGCCAAGGTGAGCGGGACTGGTACAATGAGCAGTTCTTC.

The chain combines TRBV7-2 with TRBJ2-5, with D possibly being TRBD1 (5 bases). The CDR3 contains 13 residues. Deletions cut 1 base from V and 3 bases from J, with 6 bases between. Looked up from germline, CDR1 is SGHTA and CDR2 is FQGNSA. In nucleotides, the CDR3 is TGTGCCAGCAGCTTAGGACAGAAAGAGACCCAGTACTTC. Its translation is CASSLGQKETQYF.

This clone appeared a single time. This rearrangement joins TRBV18 to TRBJ2-1, with TRBD2 matching over 14 bases. The CDR3 runs to 16 residues. Trimming at V came to 0 bases and at J to 9 bases, leaving 4 bases not matched to a gene. Germline CDR1 is KGHSH and CDR2 is LQKENI. Written as DNA, the CDR3 is TGTGCCAGCTCACCACCCGGACTAGCGGGAGGCGGTGAGCAGTTCTTC. Translating gives CASSPPGLAGGGEQFF. Full variable domain (rest looked up from reference TRBV18 and TRBJ2-1): NAGVMQNPRHLVRRRGQEARLRCSPMKGHSHVYWYRQLPEEGLKFMVYLQKENIIDESGMPKERFSAEFPKEGPSILRIQQVVRGDSAAYFCASSPPGLAGGGEQFFGPGTRLTVL.

The chain couples TRBV5-1 to TRBJ2-5; D is ambiguous. Germline CDR1 and CDR2: SGHRS and YFSETQ. Trimming left V 3 bases short and J 3 bases short, with 12 bases between. This CDR3 has 14 residues. The CDR3 region has the DNA TGCGCCAGCAGCTCGTCTAGGCCCGAAGAGACCCAGTACTTC. Encoded protein: CASSSSRPEETQYF. Based on the CDR3 plus reference TRBV5-1 and TRBJ2-5, the full variable domain is KAGVTQTPRYLIKTRGQQVTLSCSPISGHRSVSWYQQTPGQGLQFLFEYFSETQRNKGNFPGRFSGRQFSNSRSEMNVSTLELGDSALYLCASSSSRPEETQYFGPGTRLLVL.

The chain joins TRBV5-6 to TRBJ2-2; no definite D call. The V gene lost 5 bases and the J gene lost 8 bases, with 7 bases spanning the gap. The CDR3 loop spans 11 amino acids. Germline V gene sequence: CDR1 SGHDT, CDR2 YYEEEE. The CDR3, as DNA: TGTGCCAGCAGTCTTAGGGGGGAGCTGTTTTTT. This translates into CASSLRGELFF.

V gene TRBV28 combines with J gene TRBJ2-6; TRBD1 or TRBD2 may be the D gene (5 bases each). V was shortened by 5 bases and J by 0 bases, with 14 bases between the two germline ends. Germline V lookup: CDR1 MDHEN, CDR2 SYDVKM. This CDR3 contains 17 residues. CDR3 residues: CASSNPGPASGANVLTF. CDR3 nucleotides: TGTGCCAGCAGTAATCCGGGACCGGCCTCTGGGGCCAACGTCCTGACTTTC.

This chain joins TRBV15 and TRBJ2-7; 7 nucleotides agree with TRBD1. CDR3 length equals 15 residues. After removal of 6 bases from V and 2 bases from J, the junction contained 10 bases not matched to a gene. Looked up from germline, CDR1 is LNHNV and CDR2 is YYDKDF (reference sequence). The CDR3 loop reads CATRKGTDSTYEQYF. In DNA form, the CDR3 reads TGTGCCACCAGAAAAGGGACAGATTCTACCTACGAGCAGTACTTC.

This rearrangement joins TRBV5-4 to TRBJ2-1; 8 nucleotides agree with TRBD2. Trimming at V came to 3 bases and at J to 7 bases, leaving 9 bases not matched to a gene. The CDR3 covers 15 residues. In germline, CDR1 is SGHNT, CDR2 YYREEE (reference sequence). The CDR3 DNA reads TGTGCCAGCAGCTCAGGAGCGGGAGTTTCGAATGAGCAGTTCTTC. Its protein is CASSSGAGVSNEQFF.

The rearrangement links TRBV7-3 to TRBJ2-3; D may be TRBD1 or TRBD2 (7 bases each). Germline lookup yields CDR1 SGHTA and CDR2 FQGTGA. V was shortened by 5 bases and J by 2 bases, with 20 bases between the two germline ends. The CDR3 has 17 residues. CDR3 region: CASSPQGGGGLTDTQYF. CDR3 nucleotides: TGTGCCAGCAGCCCCCAAGGGGGCGGGGGCCTCACAGATACGCAGTATTTT.

The chain links TRBV5-4 to TRBJ2-7; the D is unclear. CDR3 length equals 11 residues. CDR1 is SGHNT, CDR2 YYREEE, per germline (reference sequence). With 1 base removed from V and 5 bases from J, the gap between germline ends came to 4 bases. The CDR3 region is CASSLSHEQYF. In DNA form, the CDR3 reads TGTGCCAGCAGCTTGTCCCACGAGCAGTACTTC.